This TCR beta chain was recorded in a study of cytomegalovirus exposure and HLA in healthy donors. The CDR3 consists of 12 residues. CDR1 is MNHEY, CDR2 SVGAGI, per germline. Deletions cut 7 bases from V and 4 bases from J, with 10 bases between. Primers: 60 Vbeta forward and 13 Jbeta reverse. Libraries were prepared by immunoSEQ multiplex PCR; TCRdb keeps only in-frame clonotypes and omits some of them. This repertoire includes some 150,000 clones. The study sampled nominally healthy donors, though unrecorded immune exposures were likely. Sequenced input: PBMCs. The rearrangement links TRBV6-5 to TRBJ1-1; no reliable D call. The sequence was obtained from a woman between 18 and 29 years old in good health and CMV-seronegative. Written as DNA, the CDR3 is TGTGCCAGCAAAAAGCCGGGCACTGAAGCTTTCTTT. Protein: CASKKPGTEAFF.